This TCR beta chain was identified during a study of naive and memory T cell subsets. V was pared by 3 bases and J by 6 bases, with 20 bases between. This CDR3 spans 15 amino acids. CDR1 and CDR2 from the germline V gene are DFQATT and SNEGSKA (reference sequence). This clonotype was seen more than once but under ten times. An equimolar mix of two oligonucleotides served as the beta constant-region primer for TRBC1 and TRBC2. Ligated cDNA was amplified by four rounds of PCR with nested alpha and beta constant-region primers and SP2. Each CDR3 protein gets one entry after TCRdb re-called the UMI-ligation and nested PCR reads with MiXCR. The data show tens of thousands of distinct CDR3 sequences, approximately 8.8% seen once.

The sample taken for sequencing was central memory CD8+ T cells from blood. The receptor was derived from a human donor in good health. The chain has TRBV20-1 and TRBJ1-1; unclear D gene. The CDR3 here is CSASPAGFEHSEAFF. As DNA, the CDR3 is TGCAGTGCTAGTCCGGCCGGCTTTGAACACTCTGAAGCTTTCTTT.